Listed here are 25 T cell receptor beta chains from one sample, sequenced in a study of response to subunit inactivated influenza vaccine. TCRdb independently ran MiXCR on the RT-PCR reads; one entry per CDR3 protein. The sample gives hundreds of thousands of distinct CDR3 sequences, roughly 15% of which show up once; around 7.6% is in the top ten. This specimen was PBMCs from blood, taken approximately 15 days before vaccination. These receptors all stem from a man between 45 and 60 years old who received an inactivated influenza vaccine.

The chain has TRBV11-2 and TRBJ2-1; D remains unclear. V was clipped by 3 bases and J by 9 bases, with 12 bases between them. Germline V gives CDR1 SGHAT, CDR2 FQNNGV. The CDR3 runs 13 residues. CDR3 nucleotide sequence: TGTGCCAGCAGCTTGGGTAGCACGAGTGAGCAGTTCTTC. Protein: CASSLGSTSEQFF.

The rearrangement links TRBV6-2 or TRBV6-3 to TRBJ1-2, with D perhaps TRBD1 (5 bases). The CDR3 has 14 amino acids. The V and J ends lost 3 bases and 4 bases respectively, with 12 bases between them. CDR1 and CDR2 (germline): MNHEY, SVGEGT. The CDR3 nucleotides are TGTGCCAGCAGTTATCTGGGGCCCTCCTATGGCTACACCTTC. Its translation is CASSYLGPSYGYTF.

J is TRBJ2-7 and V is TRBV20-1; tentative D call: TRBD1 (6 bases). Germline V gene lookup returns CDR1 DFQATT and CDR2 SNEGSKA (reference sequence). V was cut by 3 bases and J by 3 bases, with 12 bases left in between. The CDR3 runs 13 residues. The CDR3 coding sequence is TGCAGTGCTAGCCAGGGGCCCAACTACGAGCAGTACTTC. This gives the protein CSASQGPNYEQYF.

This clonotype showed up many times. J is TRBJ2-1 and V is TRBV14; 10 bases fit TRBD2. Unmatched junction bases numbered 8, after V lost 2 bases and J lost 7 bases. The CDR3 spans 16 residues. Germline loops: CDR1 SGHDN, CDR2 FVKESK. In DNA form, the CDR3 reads TGTGCCAGCAGCCAAAGTCTAGCGGGAGTTTGGAATGAGCAGTTCTTC. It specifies CASSQSLAGVWNEQFF.

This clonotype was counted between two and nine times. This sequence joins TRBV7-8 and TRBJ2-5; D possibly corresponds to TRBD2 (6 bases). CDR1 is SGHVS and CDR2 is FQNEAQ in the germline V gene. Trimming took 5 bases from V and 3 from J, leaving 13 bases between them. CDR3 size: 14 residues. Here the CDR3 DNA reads TGTGCCAGCAGCCCCCCGGGAGTAAAAGAGACCCAGTACTTC. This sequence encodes CASSPPGVKETQYF.

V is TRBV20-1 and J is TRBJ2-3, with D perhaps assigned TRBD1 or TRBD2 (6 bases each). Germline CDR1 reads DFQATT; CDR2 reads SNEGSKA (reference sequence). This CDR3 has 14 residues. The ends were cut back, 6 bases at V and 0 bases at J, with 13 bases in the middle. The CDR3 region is CSAARGRSTDTQYF. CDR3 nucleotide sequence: TGCAGTGCCGCCCGGGGGCGCAGCACAGATACGCAGTATTTT.

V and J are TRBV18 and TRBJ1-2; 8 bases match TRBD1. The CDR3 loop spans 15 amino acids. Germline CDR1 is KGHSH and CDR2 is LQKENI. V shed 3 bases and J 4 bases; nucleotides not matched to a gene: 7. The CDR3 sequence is CASSPGTGELYGYTF. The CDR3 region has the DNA TGTGCCAGCTCACCTGGGACAGGCGAGCTCTATGGCTACACCTTC.

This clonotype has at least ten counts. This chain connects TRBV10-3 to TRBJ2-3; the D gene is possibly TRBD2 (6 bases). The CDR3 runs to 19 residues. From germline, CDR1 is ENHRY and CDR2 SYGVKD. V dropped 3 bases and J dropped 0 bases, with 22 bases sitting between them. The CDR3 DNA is TGTGCCATCAGTGAATCGGGACTTTCTACAATTCCTAGCACAGATACGCAGTATTTT. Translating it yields CAISESGLSTIPSTDTQYF.

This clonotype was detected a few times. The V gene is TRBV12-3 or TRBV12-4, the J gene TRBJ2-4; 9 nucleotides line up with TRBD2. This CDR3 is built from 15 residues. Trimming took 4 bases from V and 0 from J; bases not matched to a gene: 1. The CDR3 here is CASSSSGKAKNIQYF. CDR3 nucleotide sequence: TGTGCCAGCAGTTCTAGCGGGAAAGCCAAAAACATTCAGTACTTC.

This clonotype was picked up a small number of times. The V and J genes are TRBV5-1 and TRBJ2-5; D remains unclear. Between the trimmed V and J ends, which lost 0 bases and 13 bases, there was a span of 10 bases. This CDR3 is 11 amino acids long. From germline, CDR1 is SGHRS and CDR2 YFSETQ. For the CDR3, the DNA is TGCGCCAGCAGCTTGGGAGAGACGCCGTACTTC. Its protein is CASSLGETPYF. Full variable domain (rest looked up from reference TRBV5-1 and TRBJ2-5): KAGVTQTPRYLIKTRGQQVTLSCSPISGHRSVSWYQQTPGQGLQFLFEYFSETQRNKGNFPGRFSGRQFSNSRSEMNVSTLELGDSALYLCASSLGETPYFGPGTRLLVL.

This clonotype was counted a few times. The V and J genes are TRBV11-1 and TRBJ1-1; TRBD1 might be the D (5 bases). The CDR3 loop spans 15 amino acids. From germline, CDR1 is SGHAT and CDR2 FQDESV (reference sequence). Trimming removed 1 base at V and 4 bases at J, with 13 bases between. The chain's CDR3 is CASSLGRGRSTEAFF. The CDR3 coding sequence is TGTGCCAGCAGCTTAGGAAGGGGCAGGAGCACTGAAGCTTTCTTT.

CDR3 sequence: CASSLEQGTYEQYF. The DNA for the CDR3 is TGTGCCAGCAGCTTAGAACAGGGCACCTACGAGCAGTACTTC. The V and J genes are TRBV11-2 and TRBJ2-7; weak D call: TRBD1 (6 bases). Trimming shortened V by 0 bases and J by 2 bases, and 8 bases separated the two germline ends. This CDR3 is 14 amino acids long. Per germline, CDR1 SGHAT and CDR2 FQNNGV. Full variable domain (rest looked up from reference TRBV11-2 and TRBJ2-7): EAGVAQSPRYKIIEKRQSVAFWCNPISGHATLYWYQQILGQGPKLLIQFQNNGVVDDSQLPKDRFSAERLKGVDSTLKIQPAKLEDSAVYLCASSLEQGTYEQYFGPGTRLTVT.

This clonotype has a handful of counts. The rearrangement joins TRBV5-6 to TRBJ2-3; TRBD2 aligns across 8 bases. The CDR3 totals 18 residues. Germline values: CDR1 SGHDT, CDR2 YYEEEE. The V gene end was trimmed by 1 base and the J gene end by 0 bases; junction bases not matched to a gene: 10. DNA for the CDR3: TGTGCCAGCAGCTTGAGAAGCGGGGGCCAACGGAGCACAGATACGCAGTATTTT. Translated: CASSLRSGGQRSTDTQYF.

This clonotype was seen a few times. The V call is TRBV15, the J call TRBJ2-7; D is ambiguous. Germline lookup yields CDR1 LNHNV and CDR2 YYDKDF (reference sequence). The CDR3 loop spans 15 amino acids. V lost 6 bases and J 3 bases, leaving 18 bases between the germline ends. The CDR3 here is CATRDPRRLGYEQYF. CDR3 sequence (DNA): TGTGCCACCAGAGACCCCAGGCGCCTCGGCTACGAGCAGTACTTC. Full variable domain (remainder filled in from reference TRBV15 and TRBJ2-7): DAMVIQNPRYQVTQFGKPVTLSCSQTLNHNVMYWYQQKSSQAPKLLFHYYDKDFNNEADTPDNFQSRRPNTSFCFLDIRSPGLGDTAMYLCATRDPRRLGYEQYFGPGTRLTVT.

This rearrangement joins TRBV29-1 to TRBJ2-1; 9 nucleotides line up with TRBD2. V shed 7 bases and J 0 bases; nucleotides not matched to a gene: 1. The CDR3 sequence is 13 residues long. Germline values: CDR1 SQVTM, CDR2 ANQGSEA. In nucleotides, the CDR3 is TGCAGCGGACTAGCGGTCTCCTACAATGAGCAGTTCTTC. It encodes CSGLAVSYNEQFF.

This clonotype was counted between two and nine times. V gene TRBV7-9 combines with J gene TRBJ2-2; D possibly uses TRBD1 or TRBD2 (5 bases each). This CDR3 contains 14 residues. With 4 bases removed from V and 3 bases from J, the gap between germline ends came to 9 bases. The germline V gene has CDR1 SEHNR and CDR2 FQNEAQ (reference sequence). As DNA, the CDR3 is TGTGCCAGCAGCTGGGGGTATTACACCGGGGAGCTGTTTTTT. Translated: CASSWGYYTGELFF.

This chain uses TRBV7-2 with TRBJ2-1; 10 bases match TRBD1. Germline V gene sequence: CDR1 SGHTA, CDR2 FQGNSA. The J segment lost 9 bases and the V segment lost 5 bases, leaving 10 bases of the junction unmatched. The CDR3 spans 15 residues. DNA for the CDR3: TGTGCCAGCAGCCAGACAGGGGGCGTATTTTTTGAGCAGTTCTTC. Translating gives CASSQTGGVFFEQFF.

DNA for the CDR3: TGTGCCACCAGTGATCCCGGGACTAGCGGGAGAGAGACCCAGTACTTC. The encoded protein is CATSDPGTSGRETQYF. The chain joins TRBV24-1 to TRBJ2-5; 14 bases are a match to TRBD2. CDR3 length: 16 residues. The trim removed 3 bases at V and 4 bases at J, leaving 3 bases unmatched. Germline V gene lookup returns CDR1 KGHDR and CDR2 SFDVKD.

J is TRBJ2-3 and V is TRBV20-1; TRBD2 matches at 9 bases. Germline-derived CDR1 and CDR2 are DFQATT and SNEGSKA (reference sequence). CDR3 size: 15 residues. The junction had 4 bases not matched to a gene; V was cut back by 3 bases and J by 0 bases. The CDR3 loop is CSASRGRASTDTQYF. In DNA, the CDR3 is TGCAGTGCTAGTCGCGGGAGGGCCAGCACAGATACGCAGTATTTT.

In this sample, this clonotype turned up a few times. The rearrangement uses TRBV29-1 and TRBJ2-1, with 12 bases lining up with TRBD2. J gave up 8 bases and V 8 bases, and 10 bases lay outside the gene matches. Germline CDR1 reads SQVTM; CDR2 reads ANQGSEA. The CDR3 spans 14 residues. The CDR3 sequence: CSPSTSGGWYEQFF. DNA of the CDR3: TGCAGCCCTTCGACTAGCGGGGGCTGGTATGAGCAGTTCTTC.

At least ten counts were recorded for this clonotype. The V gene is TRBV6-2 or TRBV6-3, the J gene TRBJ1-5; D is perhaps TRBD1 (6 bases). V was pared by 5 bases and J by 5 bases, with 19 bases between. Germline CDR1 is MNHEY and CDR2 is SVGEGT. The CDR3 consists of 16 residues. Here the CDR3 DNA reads TGTGCCAGCAGTCCTCGGCGGGGGGCTGAGTATCAGCCCCAGCATTTT. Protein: CASSPRRGAEYQPQHF.

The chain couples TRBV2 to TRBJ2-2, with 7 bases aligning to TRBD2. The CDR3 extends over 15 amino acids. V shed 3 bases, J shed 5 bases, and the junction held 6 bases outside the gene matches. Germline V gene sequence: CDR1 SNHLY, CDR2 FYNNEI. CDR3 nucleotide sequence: TGTGCCAGCAGTGATCTGGGGGGGGAAACCGGGGAGCTGTTTTTT. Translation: CASSDLGGETGELFF.

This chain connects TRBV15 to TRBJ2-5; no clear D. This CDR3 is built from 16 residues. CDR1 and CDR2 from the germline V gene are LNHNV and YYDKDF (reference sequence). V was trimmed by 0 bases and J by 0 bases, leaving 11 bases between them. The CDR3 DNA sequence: TGTGCCACCAGCAGAGATCCCCCGAGTCACCAAGAGACCCAGTACTTC. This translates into CATSRDPPSHQETQYF.

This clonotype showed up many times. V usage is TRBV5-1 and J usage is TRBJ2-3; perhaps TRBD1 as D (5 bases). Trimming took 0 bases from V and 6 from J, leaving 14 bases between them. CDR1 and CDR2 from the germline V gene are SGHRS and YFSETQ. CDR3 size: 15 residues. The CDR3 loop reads CASSLGATPGDTQYF. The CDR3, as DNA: TGCGCCAGCAGCTTGGGGGCCACCCCAGGGGATACGCAGTATTTT.

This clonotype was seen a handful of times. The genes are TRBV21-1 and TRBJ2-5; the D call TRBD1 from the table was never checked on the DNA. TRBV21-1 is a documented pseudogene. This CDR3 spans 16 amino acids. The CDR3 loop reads CASPRTSGTYQETQYF. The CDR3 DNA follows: TGTGCCAGCCCTCGGACCTCAGGGACCTACCAAGAGACCCAGTACTTC.